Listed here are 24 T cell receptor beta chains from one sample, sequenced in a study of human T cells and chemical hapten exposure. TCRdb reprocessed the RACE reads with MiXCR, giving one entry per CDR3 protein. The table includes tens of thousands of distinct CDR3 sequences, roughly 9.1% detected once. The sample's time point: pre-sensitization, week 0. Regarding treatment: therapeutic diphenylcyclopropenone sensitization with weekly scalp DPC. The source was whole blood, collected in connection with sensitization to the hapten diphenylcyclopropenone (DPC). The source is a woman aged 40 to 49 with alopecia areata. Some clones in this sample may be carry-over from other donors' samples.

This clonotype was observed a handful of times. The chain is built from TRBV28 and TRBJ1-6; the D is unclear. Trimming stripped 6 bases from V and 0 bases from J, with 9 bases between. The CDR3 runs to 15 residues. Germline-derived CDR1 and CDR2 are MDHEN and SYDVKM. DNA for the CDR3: TGTGCCAGCAGCGCAGGCCTCTCCTATAATTCACCCCTCCACTTT. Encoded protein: CASSAGLSYNSPLHF.

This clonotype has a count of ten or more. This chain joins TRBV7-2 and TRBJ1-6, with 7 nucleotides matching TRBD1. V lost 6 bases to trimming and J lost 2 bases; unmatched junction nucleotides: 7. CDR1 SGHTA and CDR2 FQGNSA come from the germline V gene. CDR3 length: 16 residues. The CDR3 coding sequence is TGTGCCAGCAGTCATTACAGGGGCCCCTATAATTCACCCCTCCACTTT. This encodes CASSHYRGPYNSPLHF.

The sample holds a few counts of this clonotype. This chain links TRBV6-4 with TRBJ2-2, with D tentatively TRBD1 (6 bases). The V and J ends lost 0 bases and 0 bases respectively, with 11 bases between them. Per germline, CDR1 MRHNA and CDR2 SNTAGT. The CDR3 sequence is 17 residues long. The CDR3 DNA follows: TGTGCCAGCAGTGACTCGGCCGAGGGGGCGAACACCGGGGAGCTGTTTTTT. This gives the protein CASSDSAEGANTGELFF.

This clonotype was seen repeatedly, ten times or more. The CDR3 is CASSWTGGTGSGANVLTF. CDR3 nucleotides: TGTGCCAGCAGTTGGACAGGGGGCACGGGCTCTGGGGCCAACGTCCTGACTTTC. The chain employs TRBV27 and TRBJ2-6; 11 bases map to TRBD1. The trim removed 4 bases at V and 0 bases at J, leaving 5 bases unmatched. In germline, CDR1 is MNHEY, CDR2 SMNVEV (reference sequence). This CDR3 contains 18 residues.

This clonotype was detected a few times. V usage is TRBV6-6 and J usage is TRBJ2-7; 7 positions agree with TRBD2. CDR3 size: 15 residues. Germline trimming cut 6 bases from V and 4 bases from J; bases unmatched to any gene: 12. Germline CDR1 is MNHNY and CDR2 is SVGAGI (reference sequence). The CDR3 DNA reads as TGTGCCAGCAGACGGAGTGGGGGGGAAGCATACGAGCAGTACTTC. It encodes CASRRSGGEAYEQYF.

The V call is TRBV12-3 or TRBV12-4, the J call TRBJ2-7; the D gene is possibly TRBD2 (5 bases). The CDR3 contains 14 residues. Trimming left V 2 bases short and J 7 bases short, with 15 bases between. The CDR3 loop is CASSLSGGPSEQYF. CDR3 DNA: TGTGCCAGCAGTTTAAGCGGTGGACCGTCAGAGCAGTACTTC.

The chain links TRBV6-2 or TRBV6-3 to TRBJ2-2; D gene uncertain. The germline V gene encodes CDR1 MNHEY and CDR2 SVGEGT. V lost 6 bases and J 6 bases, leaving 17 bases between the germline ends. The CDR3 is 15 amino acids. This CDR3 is CASSQTRGLAGELFF. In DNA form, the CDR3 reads TGTGCCAGCAGCCAGACCCGAGGCTTGGCCGGGGAGCTGTTTTTT.

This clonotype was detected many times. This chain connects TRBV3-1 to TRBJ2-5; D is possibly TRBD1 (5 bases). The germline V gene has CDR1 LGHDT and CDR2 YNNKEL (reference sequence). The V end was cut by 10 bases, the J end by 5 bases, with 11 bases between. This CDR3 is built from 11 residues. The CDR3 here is CANRTSETQYF. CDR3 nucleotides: TGTGCCAACCGGACATCGGAGACCCAGTACTTC.

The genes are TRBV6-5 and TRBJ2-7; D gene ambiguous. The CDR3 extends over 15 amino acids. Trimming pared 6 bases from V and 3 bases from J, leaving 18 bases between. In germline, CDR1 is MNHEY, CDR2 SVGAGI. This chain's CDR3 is CASSPFLAGVYEQYF. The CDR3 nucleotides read TGTGCCAGCAGCCCCTTCCTGGCAGGCGTCTACGAGCAGTACTTC.

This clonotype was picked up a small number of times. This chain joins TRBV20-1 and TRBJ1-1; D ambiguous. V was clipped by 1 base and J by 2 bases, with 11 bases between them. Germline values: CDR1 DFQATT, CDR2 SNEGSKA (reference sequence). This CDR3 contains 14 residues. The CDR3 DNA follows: TGCAGTGCTAGAGGTGTACTGATAAACACTGAAGCTTTCTTT. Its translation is CSARGVLINTEAFF.

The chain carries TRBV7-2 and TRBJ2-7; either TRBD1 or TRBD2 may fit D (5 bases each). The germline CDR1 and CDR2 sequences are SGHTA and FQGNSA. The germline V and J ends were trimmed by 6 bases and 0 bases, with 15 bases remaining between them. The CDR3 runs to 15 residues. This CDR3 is CASRPTTGRSYEQYF. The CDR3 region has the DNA TGTGCCAGCAGACCAACTACGGGACGCTCCTACGAGCAGTACTTC.

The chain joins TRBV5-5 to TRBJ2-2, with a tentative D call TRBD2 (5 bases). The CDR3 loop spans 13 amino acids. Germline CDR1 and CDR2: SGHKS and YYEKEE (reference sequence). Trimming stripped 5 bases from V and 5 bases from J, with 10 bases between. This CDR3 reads CASSLSGTGELFF. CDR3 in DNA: TGTGCCAGCAGTTTGTCGGGGACCGGGGAGCTGTTTTTT.

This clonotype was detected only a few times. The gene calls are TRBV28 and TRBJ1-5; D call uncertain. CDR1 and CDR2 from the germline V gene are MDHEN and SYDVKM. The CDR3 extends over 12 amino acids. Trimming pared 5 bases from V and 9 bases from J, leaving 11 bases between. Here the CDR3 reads CASSALGRPQHF. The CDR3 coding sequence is TGTGCCAGCAGTGCCCTCGGGCGGCCCCAGCATTTT.

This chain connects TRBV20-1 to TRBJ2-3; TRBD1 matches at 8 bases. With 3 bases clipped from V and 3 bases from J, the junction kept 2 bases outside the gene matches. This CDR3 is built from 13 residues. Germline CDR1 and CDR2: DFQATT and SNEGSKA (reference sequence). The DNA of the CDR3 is TGCAGTGCTAGCGGACAGGGAACAGATACGCAGTATTTT. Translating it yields CSASGQGTDTQYF.

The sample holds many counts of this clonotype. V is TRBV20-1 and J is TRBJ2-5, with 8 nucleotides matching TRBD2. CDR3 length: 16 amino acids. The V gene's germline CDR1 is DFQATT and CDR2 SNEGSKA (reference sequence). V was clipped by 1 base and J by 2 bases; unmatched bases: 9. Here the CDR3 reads CSARVLIAGKQETQYF. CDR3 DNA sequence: TGCAGTGCTAGAGTCCTAATAGCGGGGAAGCAAGAGACCCAGTACTTC.

In nucleotides, the CDR3 is TGTGCCAGCAGTTACTCCGGCCTGGACCCTTCCTACGAGCAGTACTTC. Its translation: CASSYSGLDPSYEQYF. The chain combines TRBV6-6 with TRBJ2-7; no reliable D call. Between the trimmed V and J ends, which lost 0 bases and 1 base, there was a span of 13 bases. This CDR3 is built from 16 residues. CDR1 is MNHNY, CDR2 SVGAGI, per germline (reference sequence).

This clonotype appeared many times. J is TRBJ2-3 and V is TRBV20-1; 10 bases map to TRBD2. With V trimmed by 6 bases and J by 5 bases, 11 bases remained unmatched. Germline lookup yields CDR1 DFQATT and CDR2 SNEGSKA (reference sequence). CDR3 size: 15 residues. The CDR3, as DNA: TGCAGTGCGGCGCTTAGCGGGGGGCGGGGAGATACGCAGTATTTT. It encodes CSAALSGGRGDTQYF.

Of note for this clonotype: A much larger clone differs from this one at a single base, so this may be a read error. The CDR3 region has the DNA TGCGCCAGCAGCCAAGCGGGACTGGGGATCGGCTATGGCTACACCTTC. Protein: CASSQAGLGIGYGYTF. The chain links TRBV4-3 to TRBJ1-2; D perhaps matches TRBD1 (5 bases). Germline V gives CDR1 LGHNA, CDR2 YSLEER. The CDR3 contains 16 residues. V was shortened by 1 base and J by 4 bases, with 16 bases between the two germline ends.

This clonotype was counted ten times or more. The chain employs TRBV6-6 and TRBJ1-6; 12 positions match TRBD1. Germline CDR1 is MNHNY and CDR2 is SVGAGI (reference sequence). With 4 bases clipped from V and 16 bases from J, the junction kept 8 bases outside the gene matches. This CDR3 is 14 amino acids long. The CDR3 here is CASSFPGQGAPLHF. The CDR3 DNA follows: TGTGCCAGCAGTTTCCCGGGACAGGGGGCGCCTCTCCACTTT.

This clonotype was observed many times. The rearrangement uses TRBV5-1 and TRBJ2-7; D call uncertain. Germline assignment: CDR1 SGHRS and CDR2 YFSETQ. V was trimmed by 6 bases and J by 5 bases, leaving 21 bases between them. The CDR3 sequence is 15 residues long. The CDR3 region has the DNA TGCGCCAGCACCCCTTTAATTGGAATGCCGGACGAGCAGTACTTC. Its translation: CASTPLIGMPDEQYF.

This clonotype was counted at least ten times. The CDR3 nucleotides are TGTGCCAGCAGGAACGGACAGAGCAACTATGGCTACACCTTC. Its translation: CASRNGQSNYGYTF. This chain connects TRBV6-5 to TRBJ1-2; maybe TRBD1 (6 bases). There are 14 residues in the CDR3. Trimming stripped 6 bases from V and 2 bases from J, with 13 bases between. Per germline, CDR1 MNHEY and CDR2 SVGAGI.

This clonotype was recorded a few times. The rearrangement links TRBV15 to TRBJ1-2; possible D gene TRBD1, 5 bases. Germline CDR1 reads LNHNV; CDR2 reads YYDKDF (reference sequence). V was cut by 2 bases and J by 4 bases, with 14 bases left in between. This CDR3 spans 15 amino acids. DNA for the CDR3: TGTGCCACCAGCAGAACAACGGGACGGAGCTATGGCTACACCTTC. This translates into CATSRTTGRSYGYTF.

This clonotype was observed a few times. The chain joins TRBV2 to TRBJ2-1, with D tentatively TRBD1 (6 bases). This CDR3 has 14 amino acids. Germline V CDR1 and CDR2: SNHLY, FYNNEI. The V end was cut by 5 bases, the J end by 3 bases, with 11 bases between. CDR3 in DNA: TGTGCCAGCAGTTTCGCAGGGGACTACAATGAGCAGTTCTTC. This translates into CASSFAGDYNEQFF.

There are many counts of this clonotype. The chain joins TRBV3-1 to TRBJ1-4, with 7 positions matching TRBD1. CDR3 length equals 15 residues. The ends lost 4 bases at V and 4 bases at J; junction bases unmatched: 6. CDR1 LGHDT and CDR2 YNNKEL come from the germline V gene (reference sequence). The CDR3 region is CASSPQGGGNEKLFF. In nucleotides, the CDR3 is TGTGCCAGCAGCCCCCAGGGGGGTGGTAATGAAAAACTGTTTTTT.